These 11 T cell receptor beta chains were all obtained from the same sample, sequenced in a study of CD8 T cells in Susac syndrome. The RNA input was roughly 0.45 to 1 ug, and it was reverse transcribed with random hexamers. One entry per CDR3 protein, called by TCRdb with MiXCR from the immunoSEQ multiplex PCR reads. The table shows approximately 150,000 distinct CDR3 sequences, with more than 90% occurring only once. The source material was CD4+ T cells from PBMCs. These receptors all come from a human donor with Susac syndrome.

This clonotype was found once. CDR3: CASSQNRHNEQFF. The DNA for the CDR3 is TGTGCCAGCAGCCAGAATAGGCACAATGAGCAGTTCTTC. This sequence joins TRBV14 and TRBJ2-1; D is ambiguous. From germline, CDR1 is SGHDN and CDR2 FVKESK. V lost 3 bases and J 5 bases, leaving 8 bases between the germline ends. The CDR3 is 13 residues long.

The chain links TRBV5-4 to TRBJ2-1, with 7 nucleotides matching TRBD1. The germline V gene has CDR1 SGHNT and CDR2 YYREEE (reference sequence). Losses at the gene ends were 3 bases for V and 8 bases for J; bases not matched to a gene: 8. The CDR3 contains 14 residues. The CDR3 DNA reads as TGTGCCAGCAGCTCGGGCAGGGGGAGCGATGAGCAGTTCTTC. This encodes CASSSGRGSDEQFF.

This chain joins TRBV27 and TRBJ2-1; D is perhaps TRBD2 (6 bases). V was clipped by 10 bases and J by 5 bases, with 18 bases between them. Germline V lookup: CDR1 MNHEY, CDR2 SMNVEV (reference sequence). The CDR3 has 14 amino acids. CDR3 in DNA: TGTGCCAACCCCAGCGGCGGGGATAACAATGAGCAGTTCTTC. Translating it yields CANPSGGDNNEQFF.

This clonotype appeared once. CDR3 in amino acids: CASSLGSGQPQHF. DNA for the CDR3: TGTGCCAGCAGCTTGGGGTCGGGTCAGCCCCAGCATTTT. The chain links TRBV5-6 to TRBJ1-5; D is unresolved. V was clipped by 0 bases and J by 6 bases, with 7 bases between them. CDR1 and CDR2 from the germline V gene are SGHDT and YYEEEE. The CDR3 is 13 residues long.

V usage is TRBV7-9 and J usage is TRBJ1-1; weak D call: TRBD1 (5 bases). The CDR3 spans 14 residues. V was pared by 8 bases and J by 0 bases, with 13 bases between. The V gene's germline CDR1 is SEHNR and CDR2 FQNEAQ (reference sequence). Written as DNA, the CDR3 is TGTGCCAGCGAGCTGGGACGGCTGAACACTGAAGCTTTCTTT. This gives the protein CASELGRLNTEAFF.

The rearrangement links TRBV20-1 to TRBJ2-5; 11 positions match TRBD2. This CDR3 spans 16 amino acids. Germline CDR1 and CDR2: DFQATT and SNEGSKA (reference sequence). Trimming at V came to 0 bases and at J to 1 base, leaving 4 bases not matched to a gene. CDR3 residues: CSARDLSGGAQETQYF. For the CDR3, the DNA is TGCAGTGCTAGAGACCTTAGCGGGGGGGCCCAAGAGACCCAGTACTTC.

CDR3 in DNA: TGCGCCAGCAGCCGAGCGGGACAGGGTCAGCCCCAGCATTTT. This gives the protein CASSRAGQGQPQHF. The V and J genes are TRBV4-1 and TRBJ1-5, with 9 bases matching TRBD1. Unmatched junction bases numbered 4, after V lost 4 bases and J lost 6 bases. CDR1 MGHRA and CDR2 YSYEKL come from the germline V gene. The CDR3 runs to 14 residues.

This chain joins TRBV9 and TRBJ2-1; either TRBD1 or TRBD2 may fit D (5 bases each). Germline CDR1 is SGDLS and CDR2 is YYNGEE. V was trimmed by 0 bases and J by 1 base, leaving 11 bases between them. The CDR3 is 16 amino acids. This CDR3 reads CASSVAEGRSYNEQFF. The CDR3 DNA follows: TGTGCCAGCAGCGTAGCTGAGGGGCGGTCCTACAATGAGCAGTTCTTC.

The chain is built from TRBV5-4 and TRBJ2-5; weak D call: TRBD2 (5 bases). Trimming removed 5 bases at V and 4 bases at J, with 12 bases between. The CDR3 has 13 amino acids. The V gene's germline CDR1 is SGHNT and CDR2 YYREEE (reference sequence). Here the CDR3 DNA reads TGTGCCAGCAGTGAGGGCCGGGGAGAGACCCAGTACTTC. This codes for CASSEGRGETQYF.

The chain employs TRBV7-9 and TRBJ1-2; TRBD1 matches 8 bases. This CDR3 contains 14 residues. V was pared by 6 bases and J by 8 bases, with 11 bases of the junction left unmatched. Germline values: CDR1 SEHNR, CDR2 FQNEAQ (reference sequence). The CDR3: CASSSGTGLGGYTF. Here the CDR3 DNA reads TGTGCCAGCAGTAGCGGGACAGGTCTAGGCGGCTACACCTTC. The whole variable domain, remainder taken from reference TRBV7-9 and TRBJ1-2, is DTGVSQNPRHKITKRGQNVTFRCDPISEHNRLYWYRQTLGQGPEFLTYFQNEAQLEKSRLLSDRFSAERPKGSFSTLEIQRTEQGDSAMYLCASSSGTGLGGYTFGSGTRLTVV.

As DNA, the CDR3 is TGCAGTGCCCAGGACAGCTTTAGCTCTGGGGCCAACGTCCTGACTTTC. Translation gives CSAQDSFSSGANVLTF. The chain is built from TRBV20-1 and TRBJ2-6, with D tentatively TRBD1 (6 bases). The V gene lost 6 bases and the J gene lost 0 bases, with 15 bases spanning the gap. Germline assignment: CDR1 DFQATT and CDR2 SNEGSKA (reference sequence). This CDR3 has 16 residues.